This passage covers 27 T cell receptor beta chains from one sample sequenced in a study of T cell responses to AZD1222 COVID-19 vaccine. The data were produced by immunoSEQ multiplex PCR, yet TCRdb's version contains in-frame clones alone and is incomplete. The data contain approximately 150,000 clones, around nine tenths of them singletons. This material consisted of peripheral blood, taken 28 days after the second AZD1222 dose. These receptors came from an adult who received the AZD1222 COVID-19 vaccine.

Only one count was recorded for this clone. The V call is TRBV5-1, the J call TRBJ1-6, with TRBD1 as a possible D gene (6 bases). Looked up from germline, CDR1 is SGHRS and CDR2 is YFSETQ. The CDR3 totals 15 residues. Trimming removed 7 bases from V and 5 bases from J, with 16 bases in between. In DNA form, the CDR3 reads TGCGCCAGCTCGACAGGTGGGCCAAATAATTCACCCCTCCACTTT. This encodes CASSTGGPNNSPLHF.

Only a few counts were recorded for this clone. The chain recombines TRBV28 with TRBJ1-2; D call uncertain. Germline assignment: CDR1 MDHEN and CDR2 SYDVKM. Trimming removed 8 bases from V and 2 bases from J, with 12 bases in between. This CDR3 is built from 13 residues. The DNA of the CDR3 is TGTGCCAGCCACACGGCCATAAACTATGGCTACACCTTC. Residues: CASHTAINYGYTF.

The chain has TRBV19 and TRBJ1-1; D unclear. CDR3 length: 12 amino acids. CDR1 and CDR2 (germline): LNHDA, SQIVND (reference sequence). V lost 6 bases and J 2 bases, leaving 7 bases between the germline ends. CDR3 nucleotides: TGTGCCAGTAGAAGGGAAAACACTGAAGCTTTCTTT. Translation: CASRRENTEAFF.

The chain combines TRBV21-1 with TRBJ2-7. TRBV21-1 is a pseudogene locus. This CDR3 contains 15 residues. The CDR3 loop reads CASSKRAGQTYEQYF. The CDR3 nucleotides read TGTGCCAGCAGCAAACGGGCAGGCCAAACCTACGAGCAGTACTTC.

This chain joins TRBV28 and TRBJ1-1; maybe TRBD1 (6 bases). Between the trimmed V and J ends, which lost 5 bases and 8 bases, there was a span of 18 bases. Germline CDR1 MDHEN, CDR2 SYDVKM. The length of the CDR3 is 14 residues. CDR3 sequence: CASSPHTPRGEAFF. CDR3 sequence (DNA): TGTGCCAGCAGTCCGCACACCCCCAGGGGAGAAGCTTTCTTT.

This sequence joins TRBV23-1 and TRBJ2-1; 14 bases map to TRBD2. TRBV23-1 is treated as an ORF (open reading frame) with a function not yet certain. The CDR3 sequence is 19 residues long. V was pared by 3 bases and J by 5 bases, with 12 bases of the junction left unmatched. Here the CDR3 reads CASSHLRTSGRTTNNEQFF. CDR3 nucleotides: TGCGCCAGCAGTCACCTAAGGACTAGCGGGAGGACAACTAACAATGAGCAGTTCTTC.

The chain joins TRBV2 to TRBJ1-1; 7 bases line up with TRBD1. V lost 6 bases and J lost 3; bases outside the gene matches: 4. The CDR3 runs 13 residues. In germline, CDR1 is SNHLY, CDR2 FYNNEI. The CDR3 sequence is CASRQGVYTEAFF. The CDR3 DNA sequence: TGTGCCAGCAGGCAGGGGGTTTACACTGAAGCTTTCTTT.

V and J are TRBV27 and TRBJ1-1; the D is unclear. Germline V lookup: CDR1 MNHEY, CDR2 SMNVEV (reference sequence). V was cut by 3 bases and J by 3 bases, with 8 bases left in between. CDR3 length: 13 residues. The CDR3: CASSFTAYTEAFF. The CDR3 DNA is TGTGCCAGCAGTTTTACAGCCTACACTGAAGCTTTCTTT.

The J gene is TRBJ2-7, the V gene TRBV28; D remains ambiguous. CDR3 length: 11 residues. Germline loops: CDR1 MDHEN, CDR2 SYDVKM. Trimming shortened V by 4 bases and J by 3 bases, and 4 bases separated the two germline ends. This chain's CDR3 is CASSYDYEQYF. The CDR3 DNA reads TGTGCCAGCAGTTACGACTACGAGCAGTACTTC. Full variable domain (outside the CDR3, taken from reference TRBV28 and TRBJ2-7): DVKVTQSSRYLVKRTGEKVFLECVQDMDHENMFWYRQDPGLGLRLIYFSYDVKMKEKGDIPEGYSVSREKKERFSLILESASTNQTSMYLCASSYDYEQYFGPGTRLTVT.

This rearrangement joins TRBV5-5 to TRBJ1-4; D is possibly TRBD1 (5 bases). The CDR3 runs 13 residues. The ends were cut back, 0 bases at V and 8 bases at J, with 8 bases in the middle. Germline V gene data show CDR1 as SGHKS and CDR2 as YYEKEE (reference sequence). This CDR3 reads CASSLEWGEKLFF. CDR3 coding DNA: TGTGCCAGCAGCTTGGAGTGGGGGGAAAAACTGTTTTTT.

The table lists this clone with a count of one. The chain joins TRBV19 to TRBJ1-1, with 8 bases aligning to TRBD1. This CDR3 is built from 15 residues. Germline V CDR1 and CDR2: LNHDA, SQIVND (reference sequence). J gave up 5 bases and V 3 bases, and 8 bases lay outside the gene matches. The CDR3 is CASSIGGRGLTEAFF. The DNA for the CDR3 is TGTGCCAGTAGTATTGGCGGCAGGGGGCTAACTGAAGCTTTCTTT.

This clone appeared once. This chain joins TRBV2 and TRBJ2-7; D gene ambiguous. Trimming took off 6 bases at V and 6 bases at J, with 12 bases between the two ends. Germline loops: CDR1 SNHLY, CDR2 FYNNEI. The CDR3 totals 12 residues. The DNA of the CDR3 is TGTGCCAGCAGGCTAGACGCCTTCGAGCAGTACTTC. Its protein is CASRLDAFEQYF.

The chain combines TRBV7-2 with TRBJ2-1; D unclear. CDR1 is SGHTA, CDR2 FQGNSA, per germline. The CDR3 runs to 11 residues. V was clipped by 5 bases and J by 7 bases, with 6 bases between them. CDR3 bases: TGTGCCAGCAGCCTCCTGAATGAGCAGTTCTTC. Protein product: CASSLLNEQFF.

The CDR3 sequence: CASSGVGTGGRNEQFF. CDR3 bases: TGTGCCAGCAGTGGGGTTGGGACAGGGGGGAGAAATGAGCAGTTCTTC. The rearrangement links TRBV6-1 to TRBJ2-1; TRBD1 aligns across 11 bases. The germline CDR1 and CDR2 sequences are MNHNS and SASEGT. This CDR3 spans 16 amino acids. Trimming cost V 4 bases and J 7 bases; bases outside gene matches: 9.

This clone was seen once. The chain combines TRBV6-2 or TRBV6-3 with TRBJ1-1; the D is unclear. CDR3 length: 14 residues. V was trimmed by 4 bases and J by 3 bases, leaving 12 bases between them. CDR1 and CDR2 (germline): MNHEY, SVGEGT. The DNA of the CDR3 is TGTGCCAGCAGTTTCACCGACGGTGACACTGAAGCTTTCTTT. Translating it yields CASSFTDGDTEAFF.

The chain carries TRBV7-9 and TRBJ1-4, with 7 bases lining up with TRBD1. After removal of 5 bases from V and 8 bases from J, the junction contained 8 bases not matched to a gene. From germline, CDR1 is SEHNR and CDR2 FQNEAQ (reference sequence). This CDR3 region has 14 residues. CDR3 residues: CASSPLGGEEKLFF. CDR3 sequence (DNA): TGTGCCAGCAGCCCCTTAGGGGGCGAAGAAAAACTGTTTTTT.

CDR3 in amino acids: CASSWTGENYGYTF. Here the CDR3 DNA reads TGTGCCAGCAGCTGGACGGGGGAGAACTATGGCTACACCTTC. The V gene is TRBV5-4, the J gene TRBJ1-2, with D possibly TRBD1 on 5 matching bases. Trimming took 3 bases from V and 2 from J, leaving 11 bases between them. Looked up from germline, CDR1 is SGHNT and CDR2 is YYREEE (reference sequence). The CDR3 sequence is 14 residues long.

The chain has TRBV24-1 and TRBJ2-7; no definite D call. Germline CDR1 reads KGHDR; CDR2 reads SFDVKD. The CDR3 is 13 amino acids. Trimming pared 2 bases from V and 1 base from J, leaving 5 bases between. CDR3 amino acids: CATSDSLSYEQYF. The CDR3 nucleotides are TGTGCCACCAGTGATTCTCTTTCCTACGAGCAGTACTTC.

The V call is TRBV19, the J call TRBJ1-1; TRBD1 agrees at 9 bases. Looked up from germline, CDR1 is LNHDA and CDR2 is SQIVND (reference sequence). CDR3 length equals 13 residues. V gave up 7 bases and J gave up 5 bases; unmatched junction bases: 5. The CDR3 protein is CASTDRGWTEAFF. CDR3 DNA sequence: TGTGCCAGTACCGACAGGGGGTGGACTGAAGCTTTCTTT.

This chain uses TRBV7-9 with TRBJ1-4; 10 bases fit TRBD1. CDR3 size: 15 residues. Germline V gene data show CDR1 as SEHNR and CDR2 as FQNEAQ (reference sequence). V lost 5 bases to trimming and J lost 3 bases; unmatched junction nucleotides: 3. This CDR3 reads CASSPGTGANEKLFF. DNA for the CDR3: TGTGCCAGCAGCCCAGGGACAGGGGCTAATGAAAAACTGTTTTTT.

The rearrangement links TRBV28 to TRBJ1-5; D remains ambiguous. In germline, CDR1 is MDHEN, CDR2 SYDVKM. CDR3 length: 15 residues. V was cut by 3 bases and J by 0 bases, with 9 bases left in between. The chain's CDR3 is CASSLETDSNQPQHF. The CDR3 coding sequence is TGTGCCAGCAGTTTGGAAACGGATAGCAATCAGCCCCAGCATTTT.

This sequence joins TRBV28 and TRBJ1-5, with a possible D match to TRBD1 (6 bases). The CDR3 sequence is 15 residues long. With 10 bases removed from V and 1 base from J, the gap between germline ends came to 17 bases. CDR1 is MDHEN and CDR2 is SYDVKM in the germline V gene. CDR3 amino acids: CATRGAGESNQPQHF. In DNA, the CDR3 is TGTGCCACCCGGGGGGCAGGGGAGAGCAATCAGCCCCAGCATTTT.

The rearrangement joins TRBV6-5 to TRBJ2-1; possible D gene TRBD1, 6 bases. CDR1 is MNHEY, CDR2 SVGAGI, per germline. Trimming cost V 7 bases and J 0 bases, with 13 bases left between them. The CDR3 has 15 residues. CDR3 region: CASKDSLSSYNEQFF. The CDR3 nucleotides read TGTGCCAGCAAGGACAGCTTAAGCTCCTACAATGAGCAGTTCTTC.

The chain couples TRBV28 to TRBJ1-1, with D uncertain. The V end was cut by 2 bases, the J end by 11 bases, with 9 bases between. The germline V gene has CDR1 MDHEN and CDR2 SYDVKM. This CDR3 region has 11 residues. CDR3 nucleotides: TGTGCCAGCAGTTTACGGGGTTGGGCTTTCTTT. It specifies CASSLRGWAFF.

V usage is TRBV18 and J usage is TRBJ2-1; D tentatively fits TRBD1 or TRBD2 (5 bases each). The CDR3 is 16 residues long. Germline CDR1 reads KGHSH; CDR2 reads LQKENI. V gave up 0 bases and J gave up 2 bases, with 11 bases separating them. The CDR3 DNA reads as TGTGCCAGCTCACCACCCTCCGGGACCCCCTACAATGAGCAGTTCTTC. Protein sequence: CASSPPSGTPYNEQFF.

V gene TRBV5-1 combines with J gene TRBJ1-6; D perhaps matches TRBD1 (5 bases). Trimming pared 0 bases from V and 9 bases from J, leaving 10 bases between. Per the germline V gene, CDR1 is SGHRS and CDR2 is YFSETQ. The CDR3 sequence is 14 residues long. The CDR3 DNA follows: TGCGCCAGCAGCTTGGCAGCTAGGGGTTCACCCCTCCACTTT. Its protein product is CASSLAARGSPLHF.

The V call is TRBV4-1, the J call TRBJ1-1; 7 nucleotides align to TRBD1. The germline CDR1 and CDR2 sequences are MGHRA and YSYEKL. V lost 4 bases to trimming and J lost 0 bases; unmatched junction nucleotides: 11. The CDR3 has 17 residues. CDR3: CASSPTIPGQMNTEAFF. The CDR3 coding sequence is TGCGCCAGCAGCCCCACTATTCCGGGACAGATGAACACTGAAGCTTTCTTT.